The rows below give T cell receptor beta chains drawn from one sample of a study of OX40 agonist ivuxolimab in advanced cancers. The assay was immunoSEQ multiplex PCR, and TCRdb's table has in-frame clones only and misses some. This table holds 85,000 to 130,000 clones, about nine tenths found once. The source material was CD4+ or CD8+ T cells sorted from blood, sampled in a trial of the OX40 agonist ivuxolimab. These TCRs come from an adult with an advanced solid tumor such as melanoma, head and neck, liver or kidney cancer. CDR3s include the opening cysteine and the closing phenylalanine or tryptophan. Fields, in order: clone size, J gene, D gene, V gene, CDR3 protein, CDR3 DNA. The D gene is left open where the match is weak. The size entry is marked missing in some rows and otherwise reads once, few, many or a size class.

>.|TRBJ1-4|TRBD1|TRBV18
CASSPTLDRATNEKLFF
TGTGCCAGCTCACCAACGCTGGACAGGGCAACTAATGAAAAACTGTTTTTT
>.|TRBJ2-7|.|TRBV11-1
CASSSAPGLSSYEQYF
TGTGCCAGCAGCTCAGCCCCGGGACTGAGCTCCTACGAGCAGTACTTC
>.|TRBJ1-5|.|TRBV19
CASSTYRDNQPQHF
TGTGCCAGTAGTACTTACAGAGATAATCAGCCCCAGCATTTT
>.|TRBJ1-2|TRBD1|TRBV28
CATRGNRGLYGYTF
TGTGCCACCCGGGGGAACAGGGGCCTCTATGGCTACACCTTC
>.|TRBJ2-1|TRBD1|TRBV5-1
CASRDLGGFSYNEQFF
TGCGCCAGCAGGGACCTAGGGGGCTTTAGCTACAATGAGCAGTTCTTC
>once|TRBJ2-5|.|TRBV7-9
CASSLGITGALQETQYF
TGTGCCAGCAGCTTAGGGATCACGGGGGCCCTCCAAGAGACCCAGTACTTC
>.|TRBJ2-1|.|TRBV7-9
CASSPITDEQFF
TGTGCCAGCAGCCCGATCACCGATGAGCAGTTCTTC
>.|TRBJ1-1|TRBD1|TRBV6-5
CASSYAGQRLSEAFF
TGTGCCAGCAGTTACGCGGGACAGCGATTGTCTGAAGCTTTCTTT
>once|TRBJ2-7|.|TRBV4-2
CASSHVDVAGPSSYEQYF
TGTGCCAGCAGCCACGTTGATGTTGCGGGTCCGAGCTCCTACGAGCAGTACTTC
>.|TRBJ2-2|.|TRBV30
CAWSTGTNTGELFF
TGTGCCTGGAGCACAGGTACGAACACCGGGGAGCTGTTTTTT
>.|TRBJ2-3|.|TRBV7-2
CASSLDRDTQYF
TGTGCCAGCAGCTTGGACCGAGATACGCAGTATTTT
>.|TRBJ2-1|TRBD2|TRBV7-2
CASSPRLAGDVDEQFF
TGTGCCAGCAGCCCTAGACTAGCGGGAGATGTAGATGAGCAGTTCTTC
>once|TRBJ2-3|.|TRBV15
CATSREGYGDTQYF
TGTGCCACCAGCAGAGAGGGGTATGGGGATACGCAGTATTTT
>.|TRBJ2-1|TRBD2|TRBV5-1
CASSSGLAGSDEQFF
TGCGCCAGCAGCTCCGGACTAGCGGGAAGCGATGAGCAGTTCTTC
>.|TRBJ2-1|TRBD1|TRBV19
CASSLTGENEQFF
TGTGCCAGTAGTTTGACAGGGGAGAATGAGCAGTTCTTC
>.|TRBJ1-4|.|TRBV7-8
CASSLDLGSNEKLFF
TGTGCCAGCAGCTTAGATCTGGGGTCGAATGAAAAACTGTTTTTT
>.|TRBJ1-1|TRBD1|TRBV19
CASKITGVNTEAFF
TGTGCCAGTAAGATCACAGGGGTGAACACTGAAGCTTTCTTT
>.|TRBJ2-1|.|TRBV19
CASSIQTGVDNEQFF
TGTGCCAGTAGTATTCAAACGGGAGTGGACAATGAGCAGTTCTTC
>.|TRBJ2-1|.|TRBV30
CAWGVRGRLANEQFF
TGTGCCTGGGGAGTTAGGGGGAGGTTGGCCAATGAGCAGTTCTTC
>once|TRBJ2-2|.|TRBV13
CASSLGQGREAGSATGELFF
TGTGCCAGCAGCTTAGGCCAGGGGCGAGAAGCGGGATCGGCCACCGGGGAGCTGTTTTTT
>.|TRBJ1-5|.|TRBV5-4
CASSQGQDQPQHF
TGTGCCAGCAGTCAGGGGCAGGATCAGCCCCAGCATTTT
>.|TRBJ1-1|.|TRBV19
CASREAGGGTEAFF
TGTGCCAGTAGGGAAGCGGGGGGCGGAACTGAAGCTTTCTTT
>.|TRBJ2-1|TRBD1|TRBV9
CASSVVGTDNEQFF
TGTGCCAGCAGCGTAGTAGGGACAGACAATGAGCAGTTCTTC
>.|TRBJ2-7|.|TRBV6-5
CASSYAGSYEQYF
TGTGCCAGCAGTTATGCCGGCAGCTACGAGCAGTACTTC
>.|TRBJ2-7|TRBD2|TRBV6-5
CASKSGRFSSYEQYF
TGTGCCAGCAAAAGCGGGAGGTTCAGCTCCTACGAGCAGTACTTC
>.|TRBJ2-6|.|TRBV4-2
CASSPGKSGANVLTF
TGTGCCAGCAGCCCCGGGAAATCTGGGGCCAACGTCCTGACTTTC
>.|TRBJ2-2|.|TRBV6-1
CASTRQALNTGELFF
TGTGCCAGCACACGGCAGGCTCTGAACACCGGGGAGCTGTTTTTT
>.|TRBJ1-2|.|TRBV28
CASSSAGTSDGYTF
TGTGCCAGCAGCTCGGCCGGGACATCGGATGGCTACACCTTC
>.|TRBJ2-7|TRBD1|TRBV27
CASSGTASSYEQYF
TGTGCCAGCAGCGGGACAGCCAGCTCCTACGAGCAGTACTTC
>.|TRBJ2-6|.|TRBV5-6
CASRAVSGANVLTF
TGTGCCAGCAGAGCAGTCTCTGGGGCCAACGTCCTGACTTTC
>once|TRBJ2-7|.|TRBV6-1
CASRGGQNSYEQYF
TGTGCCAGCAGGGGGGGACAGAACTCCTACGAGCAGTACTTC
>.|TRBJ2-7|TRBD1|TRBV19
CASSLRGRGEQYF
TGTGCCAGTAGTCTAAGGGGGCGAGGCGAGCAGTACTTC
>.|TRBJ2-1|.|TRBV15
CATSRDRAEEQFF
TGTGCCACCAGCAGAGATCGGGCGGAAGAGCAGTTCTTC
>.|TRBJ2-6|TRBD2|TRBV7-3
CASSEVAGAGANVLTF
TGTGCCAGCAGTGAGGTAGCGGGAGCTGGGGCCAACGTCCTGACTTTC
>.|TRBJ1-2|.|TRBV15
CATSRDGYGYTF
TGTGCCACCAGCAGAGACGGCTATGGCTACACCTTC
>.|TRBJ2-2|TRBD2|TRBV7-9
CASSTSGLAGVGTGELFF
TGTGCCAGCAGCACTAGTGGACTAGCGGGAGTGGGTACCGGGGAGCTGTTTTTT
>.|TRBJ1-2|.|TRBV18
CASSPSRPTESNYGYTF
TGTGCCAGCTCACCGAGCAGACCTACGGAATCTAACTATGGCTACACCTTC
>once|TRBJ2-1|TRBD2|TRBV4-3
CASSQEPGLAGLYNEQFF
TGCGCCAGCAGCCAAGAACCGGGACTAGCGGGCCTCTACAATGAGCAGTTCTTC
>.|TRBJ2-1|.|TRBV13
CASSFHNEQFF
TGTGCCAGCAGCTTCCACAATGAGCAGTTCTTC
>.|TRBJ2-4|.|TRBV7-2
CASRDRGGAKNIQYF
TGTGCCAGCAGAGACAGGGGAGGGGCCAAAAACATTCAGTACTTC
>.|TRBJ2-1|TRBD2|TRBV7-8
CASSLDGGANNNEQFF
TGTGCCAGCAGCCTAGACGGGGGGGCAAATAACAATGAGCAGTTCTTC
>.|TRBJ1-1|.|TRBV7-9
CASSLAFDGSSAFF
TGTGCCAGCAGCTTAGCTTTCGATGGGAGTTCGGCTTTCTTT
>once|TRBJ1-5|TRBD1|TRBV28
CASSLQGGGNQPQHF
TGTGCCAGCAGCCTACAGGGGGGTGGCAATCAGCCCCAGCATTTT
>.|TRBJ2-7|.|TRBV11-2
CASSFVGMDYEQYF
TGTGCCAGCAGCTTTGTGGGAATGGACTACGAGCAGTACTTC
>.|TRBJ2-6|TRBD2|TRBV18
CASSRAGGDSGANVLTF
TGTGCCAGCTCACGGGCGGGAGGGGACTCTGGGGCCAACGTCCTGACTTTC